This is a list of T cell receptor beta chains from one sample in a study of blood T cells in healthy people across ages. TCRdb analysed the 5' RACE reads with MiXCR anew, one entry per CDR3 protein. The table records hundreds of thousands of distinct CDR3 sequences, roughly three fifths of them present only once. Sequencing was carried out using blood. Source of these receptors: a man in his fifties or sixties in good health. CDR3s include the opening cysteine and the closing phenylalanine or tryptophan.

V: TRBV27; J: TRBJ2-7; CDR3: CASSFAGGNEQYF
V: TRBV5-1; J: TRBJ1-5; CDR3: CASSLEGIHNQPQHF
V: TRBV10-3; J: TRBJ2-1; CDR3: CAISESGGSYNEQFF
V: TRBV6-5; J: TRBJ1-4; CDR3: CASSYSSRGGEKLFF
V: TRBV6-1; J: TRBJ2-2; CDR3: CASQENTGELFF
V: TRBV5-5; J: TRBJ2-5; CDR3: CASSLSAVETQYF
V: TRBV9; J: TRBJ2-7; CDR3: CASSATLSDRLAYEQYF
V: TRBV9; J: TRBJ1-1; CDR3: CASSVQMNTEAFF
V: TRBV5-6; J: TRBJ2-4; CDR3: CVSTRRAIQNIQYF
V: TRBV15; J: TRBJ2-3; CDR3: CATSSASRFNTQYF